Presented here are 24 T cell receptor beta chains from one specimen sequenced in a study of CD8 T cells in Susac syndrome. Random hexamers served to reverse transcribe roughly 0.45 to 1 ug RNA. TCRdb recomputed calls from the immunoSEQ multiplex PCR reads with MiXCR, one row per CDR3 protein. The table shows about 130,000 distinct CDR3 sequences, with 85% to 95% occurring only once. Sequenced input: CD8+ T cells from PBMCs. The origin of the receptors is a human donor with Susac syndrome.

This clonotype appeared a single time. The chain carries TRBV7-9 and TRBJ2-7, with D uncertain. The V end lost 2 bases, the J end lost 3 bases, and 8 bases lay between the germline ends. In germline, CDR1 is SEHNR, CDR2 FQNEAQ (reference sequence). The CDR3 loop spans 13 amino acids. The DNA for the CDR3 is TGTGCCAGCAGCTTACGGTTGGGCTACGAGCAGTACTTC. It translates to CASSLRLGYEQYF.

The V gene is TRBV29-1, the J gene TRBJ1-1; weak D call: TRBD1 (5 bases). V gave up 4 bases and J gave up 0 bases, with 24 bases separating them. The CDR3 runs to 18 residues. Germline V CDR1 and CDR2: SQVTM, ANQGSEA. The CDR3, as DNA: TGCAGCGTTGTCCCGCTTACCGAGAGGGGACTCATGAACACTGAAGCTTTCTTT. Its translation: CSVVPLTERGLMNTEAFF.

V is TRBV6-1 and J is TRBJ1-5, with TRBD1 identical over 7 bases. J gave up 9 bases and V 7 bases, and 18 bases lay outside the gene matches. Germline loops: CDR1 MNHNS, CDR2 SASEGT. This CDR3 has 16 residues. The CDR3 region has the DNA TGTGCCAGCAACGGTGGGAGGGGGCGGGTGTGGGGGCCCCAGCATTTT. Translated: CASNGGRGRVWGPQHF.

The chain uses TRBV29-1 and TRBJ1-5, with D possibly being TRBD1 (5 bases). Trimming cost V 0 bases and J 2 bases, with 8 bases left between them. This CDR3 contains 14 residues. Germline V gene data show CDR1 as SQVTM and CDR2 as ANQGSEA. CDR3 sequence reads: CSVEEGDGNQPQHF. The CDR3 DNA sequence: TGCAGCGTTGAAGAGGGGGACGGCAATCAGCCCCAGCATTTT.

V and J are TRBV6-5 and TRBJ1-1, with TRBD1 identical over 8 bases. In germline, CDR1 is MNHEY, CDR2 SVGAGI. This CDR3 region has 13 residues. J gave up 6 bases and V 4 bases, and 4 bases lay outside the gene matches. The CDR3 is CASSSGQGAEAFF. In nucleotides, the CDR3 is TGTGCCAGCAGTTCAGGACAGGGAGCTGAAGCTTTCTTT.

V is TRBV5-1 and J is TRBJ2-1; the D gene could be TRBD1 or TRBD2 (7 bases each). V was trimmed by 0 bases and J by 2 bases, leaving 15 bases between them. The CDR3 runs to 17 residues. CDR1 SGHRS and CDR2 YFSETQ come from the germline V gene. CDR3 in DNA: TGCGCCAGCAGCTTGGCGCTCCCAGGGGGGGCCTACAATGAGCAGTTCTTC. This codes for CASSLALPGGAYNEQFF.

The rearrangement uses TRBV14 and TRBJ2-3; possible D gene TRBD2, 5 bases. Trimming left V 4 bases short and J 0 bases short, with 14 bases between. The CDR3 runs to 16 residues. Germline-derived CDR1 and CDR2 are SGHDN and FVKESK. The CDR3 DNA sequence: TGTGCCAGCAGCCGAACCGGAGGCCATAGCACAGATACGCAGTATTTT. The encoded protein is CASSRTGGHSTDTQYF.

This sequence joins TRBV10-3 and TRBJ2-1, with D possibly being TRBD1 or TRBD2 (5 bases each). The V end was cut by 8 bases, the J end by 7 bases, with 12 bases between. The CDR3 totals 12 residues. From germline, CDR1 is ENHRY and CDR2 SYGVKD. CDR3 sequence (DNA): TGTGCCATCTGGGACCCCTCGAATGAGCAGTTCTTC. This codes for CAIWDPSNEQFF.

The rearrangement joins TRBV29-1 to TRBJ2-7; D is possibly TRBD2 (6 bases). Trimming took off 3 bases at V and 2 bases at J, with 8 bases between the two ends. This CDR3 region has 12 residues. Germline-derived CDR1 and CDR2 are SQVTM and ANQGSEA. CDR3 loop: CSVEWGAYEQYF. Here the CDR3 DNA reads TGCAGCGTTGAGTGGGGGGCCTACGAGCAGTACTTC.

This sequence joins TRBV30 and TRBJ2-5, with D perhaps TRBD2 (5 bases). Trimming left V 2 bases short and J 5 bases short, with 6 bases between. Per the germline V gene, CDR1 is GTSNPN and CDR2 is SVGIG (reference sequence). The CDR3 contains 11 residues. For the CDR3, the DNA is TGTGCCTGGAGTCCGGGGGAGACCCAGTACTTC. Translation: CAWSPGETQYF.

This chain connects TRBV12-3 or TRBV12-4 to TRBJ2-1; the D gene is possibly TRBD1 (5 bases). The ends were cut back, 2 bases at V and 10 bases at J, with 12 bases in the middle. The CDR3 is 13 residues long. CDR3 region: CASSLPGPGEQFF. CDR3 DNA: TGTGCCAGCAGTTTACCCGGTCCAGGGGAGCAGTTCTTC.

The V and J genes are TRBV7-9 and TRBJ2-1; no firm D call. The CDR3 consists of 13 residues. Germline CDR1 reads SEHNR; CDR2 reads FQNEAQ (reference sequence). Between the trimmed V and J ends, which lost 1 base and 5 bases, there was a span of 6 bases. The CDR3 DNA follows: TGTGCCAGCAGCTTAGGCTCAAACAATGAGCAGTTCTTC. Its translation: CASSLGSNNEQFF.

The chain joins TRBV7-9 to TRBJ1-2; D is unclear. CDR1 is SEHNR, CDR2 FQNEAQ, per germline (reference sequence). This CDR3 region has 13 residues. V lost 7 bases and J lost 8, with 17 bases in between. The CDR3 loop is CASTSRDPMGYTF. DNA for the CDR3: TGTGCCAGCACCTCTCGAGACCCGATGGGCTACACCTTC.

This clonotype was seen once. J is TRBJ1-2 and V is TRBV19; D remains unclear. Trimming removed 7 bases at V and 8 bases at J, with 17 bases between. The CDR3 runs 13 residues. Germline V gene data show CDR1 as LNHDA and CDR2 as SQIVND (reference sequence). The CDR3 reads CASIDPRWQGYTF. CDR3 bases: TGTGCCAGTATCGACCCCCGTTGGCAGGGCTACACCTTC.

The rearrangement uses TRBV29-1 and TRBJ1-2, with D unclear. The CDR3 totals 14 residues. Looked up from germline, CDR1 is SQVTM and CDR2 is ANQGSEA. V shed 4 bases and J shed 2 bases, with 14 bases lying between them. The CDR3 DNA follows: TGCAGCGTTGCCCTAGTTGCAGCGAACTATGGCTACACCTTC. It specifies CSVALVAANYGYTF.

The chain carries TRBV27 and TRBJ2-7; D possibly corresponds to TRBD2 (6 bases). With 5 bases removed from V and 3 bases from J, the gap between germline ends came to 11 bases. Germline CDR1 MNHEY, CDR2 SMNVEV (reference sequence). The CDR3 sequence is 13 residues long. DNA of the CDR3: TGTGCCAGCAGTCCCGGGGGAATCTACGAGCAGTACTTC. Amino acid sequence: CASSPGGIYEQYF.

The rearrangement uses TRBV15 and TRBJ2-7, with 9 positions matching TRBD1. Germline trimming cut 3 bases from V and 3 bases from J; bases unmatched to any gene: 9. CDR3 length: 16 amino acids. Looked up from germline, CDR1 is LNHNV and CDR2 is YYDKDF (reference sequence). CDR3 loop: CATSSPTGQGIYEQYF. The CDR3 DNA sequence: TGTGCCACCAGCAGCCCTACCGGACAGGGGATCTACGAGCAGTACTTC.

Here the CDR3 reads CASSATSGRYNEQFF. The CDR3 DNA sequence: TGTGCCAGCAGCGCGACTAGCGGGCGTTACAATGAGCAGTTCTTC. V gene TRBV9 combines with J gene TRBJ2-1, with 10 bases lining up with TRBD2. Losses at the gene ends were 3 bases for V and 4 bases for J; bases not matched to a gene: 4. The CDR3 has 15 residues. CDR1 and CDR2 (germline): SGDLS, YYNGEE. Supplemented by reference TRBV9 and TRBJ2-1, the full variable domain reads DSGVTQTPKHLITATGQRVTLRCSPRSGDLSVYWYQQSLDQGLQFLIQYYNGEERAKGNILERFSAQQFPDLHSELNLSSLELGDSALYFCASSATSGRYNEQFFGPGTRLTVL.

The chain uses TRBV28 and TRBJ1-2; 8 nucleotides align to TRBD1. With 6 bases clipped from V and 8 bases from J, the junction kept 23 bases outside the gene matches. Germline CDR1 is MDHEN and CDR2 is SYDVKM. This CDR3 has 18 amino acids. CDR3 residues: CASRHQVAGGLTSWGYTF. The CDR3 DNA reads as TGTGCCAGCAGGCACCAGGTGGCAGGGGGCCTTACTTCGTGGGGCTACACCTTC.

The V gene is TRBV2, the J gene TRBJ2-3, with TRBD2 matching over 7 bases. The CDR3 totals 15 residues. V trimming: 3 bases; J trimming: 2 bases; junction bases outside the gene matches: 5. The germline gives CDR1 SNHLY, CDR2 FYNNEI. CDR3 in DNA: TGTGCCAGCAGTGACGGGGAGGGCTACACAGATACGCAGTATTTT. This sequence encodes CASSDGEGYTDTQYF.

This chain links TRBV9 with TRBJ2-1, with 8 bases aligning to TRBD2. The CDR3 is 14 residues long. Trimming cost V 3 bases and J 4 bases; bases outside gene matches: 3. The germline V gene has CDR1 SGDLS and CDR2 YYNGEE. DNA for the CDR3: TGTGCCAGCAGCGGTTCGGGAGGGTACAATGAGCAGTTCTTC. Its translation is CASSGSGGYNEQFF.

The rearrangement joins TRBV9 to TRBJ1-2; D call uncertain. This CDR3 comprises 11 residues. The germline V and J ends were trimmed by 4 bases and 6 bases, with 7 bases remaining between them. Looked up from germline, CDR1 is SGDLS and CDR2 is YYNGEE. CDR3 DNA sequence: TGTGCCAGCAGCCCTACAGATGGCTACACCTTC. This encodes CASSPTDGYTF.

CDR3 loop: CASSPEGAQFF. As DNA, the CDR3 is TGTGCCAGCAGCCCGGAGGGGGCGCAGTTCTTC. The V gene is TRBV12-3 or TRBV12-4, the J gene TRBJ2-1; possible D gene TRBD1, 7 bases. The V end was cut by 6 bases, the J end by 12 bases, with 12 bases between. The CDR3 is 11 residues long.

As DNA, the CDR3 is TGTGCCAGCAATCCCCGGCAGGGCCTCGAGCAGTACTTC. Amino acid sequence: CASNPRQGLEQYF. The chain couples TRBV6-2 or TRBV6-3 to TRBJ2-7; D is possibly TRBD1 (5 bases). The CDR3 has 13 residues. Trimming stripped 7 bases from V and 6 bases from J, with 16 bases between. Germline V gene lookup returns CDR1 MNHEY and CDR2 SVGEGT.